This T cell receptor (beta chain) appears in the sequencing data of a study of graft-versus-host responses after intestinal transplantation. Study-level information: Every recipient underwent anti-thymocyte globulin induction, then tacrolimus and steroids for roughly three years.

The V gene's germline CDR1 is MNHEY and CDR2 SVGAGI. The CDR3 runs to 14 residues. Trimming removed 5 bases at V and 0 bases at J, with 8 bases between. TCRdb keeps only in-frame clones here, not all; method: immunoSEQ multiplex PCR. The data contain around 90,000 clones, 80% to 95% of them singletons. A note on this clone: Its antigen is unidentified.

The chain is built from TRBV6-5 and TRBJ1-3; D is ambiguous. The clonotype was recovered from a human donor who received an intestinal transplant. The material was unstimulated CD8+ T cells sorted from spleen or lymph node cells, obtained before intestinal transplant. CDR3 bases: TGTGCCAGCAGTGAATGGCTCTCTGGAAACACCATATATTTT. This sequence encodes CASSEWLSGNTIYF.